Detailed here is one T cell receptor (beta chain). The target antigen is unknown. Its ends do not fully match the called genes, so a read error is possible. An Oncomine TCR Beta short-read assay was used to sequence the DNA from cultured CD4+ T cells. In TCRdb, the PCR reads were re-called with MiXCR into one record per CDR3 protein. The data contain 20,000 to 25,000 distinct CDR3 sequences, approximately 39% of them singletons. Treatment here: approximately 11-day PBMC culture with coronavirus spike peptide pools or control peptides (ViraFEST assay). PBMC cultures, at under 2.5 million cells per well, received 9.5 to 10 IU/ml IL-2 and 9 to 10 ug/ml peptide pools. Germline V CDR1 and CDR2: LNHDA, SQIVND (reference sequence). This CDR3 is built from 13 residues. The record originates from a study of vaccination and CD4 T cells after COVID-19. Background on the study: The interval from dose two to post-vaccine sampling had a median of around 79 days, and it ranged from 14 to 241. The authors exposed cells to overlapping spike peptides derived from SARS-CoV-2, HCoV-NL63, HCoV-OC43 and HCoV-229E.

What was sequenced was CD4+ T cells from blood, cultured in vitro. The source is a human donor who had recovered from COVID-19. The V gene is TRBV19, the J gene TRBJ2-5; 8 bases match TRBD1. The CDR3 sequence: CASSRQGQVTQYF. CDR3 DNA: TGTGCCAGTAGTCGACAGGGGCAAGTGACCCAGTACTTC.